This TCR beta chain was profiled in a study of cytomegalovirus exposure and HLA in healthy donors. Study conclusions and caveats: Fewer N-insertions (relative to the 666-donor mean) were reportedly seen in an Asian-associated ancestry cluster in a later analysis.

V was trimmed by 3 bases and J by 5 bases, leaving 14 bases between them. The CDR3 length is 14 residues. Germline lookup yields CDR1 SGHTA and CDR2 FQGNSA. PCR primers comprised 60 Vbeta and 13 Jbeta primers. Profiling relied on immunoSEQ multiplex PCR, and the TCRdb table lists in-frame clones only, not all of them. The sample lists 130,000 to 150,000 clones; approximately 80% were seen once. On this clone itself: Its matching antigen is unknown.

This TCR was recovered from a male donor in good health and CMV-seronegative. The chain employs TRBV7-2 and TRBJ2-7; a possible D gene is TRBD1 (6 bases). Sequencing used PBMCs. The CDR3 DNA sequence: TGTGCCAGCAGCTTTGTAACAGGGTCGGACGAGCAGTACTTC. Protein: CASSFVTGSDEQYF. The full variable domain, in which reference TRBV7-2 and TRBJ2-7 provide the parts outside the CDR3, is GAGVSQSPSNKVTEKGKDVELRCDPISGHTALYWYRQSLGQGLEFLIYFQGNSAPDKSGLPSDRFSAERTGGSVSTLTIQRTQQEDSAVYLCASSFVTGSDEQYFGPGTRLTVT.